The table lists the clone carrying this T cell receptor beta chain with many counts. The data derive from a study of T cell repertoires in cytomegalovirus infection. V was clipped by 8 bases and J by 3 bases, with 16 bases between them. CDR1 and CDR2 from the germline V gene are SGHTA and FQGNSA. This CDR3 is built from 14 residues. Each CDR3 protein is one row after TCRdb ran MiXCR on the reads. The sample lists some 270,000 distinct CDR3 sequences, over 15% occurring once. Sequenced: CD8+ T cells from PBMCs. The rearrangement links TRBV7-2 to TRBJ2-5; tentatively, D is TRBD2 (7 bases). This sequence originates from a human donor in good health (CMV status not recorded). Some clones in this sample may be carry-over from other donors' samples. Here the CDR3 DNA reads TGTGCCAGCGCGCTCGGGGGGCCGGAAGAGACCCAGTACTTC. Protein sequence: CASALGGPEETQYF.